The 22 T cell receptor beta chains below were found in one sample sequenced in a study of vaccination and CD4 T cells after COVID-19. Their specific antigens are unknown. Cultured CD4+ T cell DNA underwent sequencing with the Oncomine TCR Beta short-read assay. TCRdb itself ran the PCR reads through MiXCR, one entry per CDR3 protein. This repertoire shows about 19,000 distinct CDR3 sequences, over 25% found once; its top ten account for 14% to 15%. The treatment here: roughly 10-day PBMC culture with coronavirus spike peptide pools or control peptides (ViraFEST assay). Sequenced input: cultured CD4+ T cells from blood. These receptors all come from a human donor with COVID-19.

The rearrangement links TRBV19 to TRBJ2-5; 10 bases agree with TRBD2. The CDR3 totals 16 residues. Germline CDR1 LNHDA, CDR2 SQIVND (reference sequence). Trimming removed 4 bases from V and 4 bases from J; junction bases left unmatched: 9. CDR3 amino acids: CASSTPLAGVGETQYF. CDR3 DNA sequence: TGTGCCAGTAGTACCCCCCTAGCGGGGGTGGGAGAGACCCAGTACTTC.

This clonotype showed up just once. V usage is TRBV5-1 and J usage is TRBJ2-1; D may be TRBD1 (6 bases). The V gene's germline CDR1 is SGHRS and CDR2 YFSETQ. CDR3 size: 13 residues. Trimming took 2 bases from V and 7 from J, leaving 10 bases between them. The CDR3 DNA reads TGCGCCAGCAGCTTACAGGGTCCTAATGAGCAGTTCTTC. It yields the protein CASSLQGPNEQFF.

CDR3 residues: CASNIRGDTDTQYF. CDR3 sequence (DNA): TGTGCCAGCAATATTCGGGGGGACACAGATACGCAGTATTTT. The chain employs TRBV5-4 and TRBJ2-3, with 7 positions matching TRBD2. V lost 6 bases and J lost 2; bases outside the gene matches: 6. CDR1 and CDR2 (germline): SGHNT, YYREEE (reference sequence). This CDR3 has 14 residues.

This chain joins TRBV7-2 and TRBJ2-5, with TRBD2 identical over 8 bases. The CDR3 contains 15 residues. CDR1 and CDR2 from the germline V gene are SGHTA and FQGNSA. Trimming at V came to 2 bases and at J to 4 bases, leaving 6 bases not matched to a gene. This CDR3 reads CASSLMAAGVETQYF. CDR3 nucleotides: TGTGCCAGCAGCTTAATGGCAGCGGGGGTAGAGACCCAGTACTTC.

The CDR3 reads CASSPGTNNEKLFF. Here the CDR3 DNA reads TGTGCCAGCAGCCCCGGGACAAATAATGAAAAACTGTTTTTT. This rearrangement joins TRBV2 to TRBJ1-4, with a weak D call TRBD1 (6 bases). Between the trimmed V and J ends, which lost 6 bases and 4 bases, there was a span of 12 bases. Per the germline V gene, CDR1 is SNHLY and CDR2 is FYNNEI. The CDR3 runs 14 residues.

The V and J genes are TRBV20-1 and TRBJ2-2; no definite D call. CDR3 length: 14 residues. Deletions cut 6 bases from V and 4 bases from J, with 15 bases between. CDR1 and CDR2 (germline): DFQATT, SNEGSKA (reference sequence). CDR3 residues: CSAQTLITTGELFF. The CDR3, as DNA: TGCAGTGCGCAAACACTTATTACCACCGGGGAGCTGTTTTTT.

This chain joins TRBV29-1 and TRBJ1-1, with no clear D. The V and J ends lost 0 bases and 7 bases respectively, with 6 bases between them. The CDR3 spans 11 residues. The germline gives CDR1 SQVTM, CDR2 ANQGSEA. CDR3 bases: TGCAGCGTTGAAGATGGGTATGAAGCTTTCTTT. It specifies CSVEDGYEAFF.

V is TRBV5-6 and J is TRBJ2-5; D remains unclear. Trimming pared 6 bases from V and 6 bases from J, leaving 15 bases between. Germline lookup yields CDR1 SGHDT and CDR2 YYEEEE. There are 13 residues in the CDR3. The CDR3 DNA follows: TGTGCCAGCACCCCCACGGGTAGAAAGACCCAGTACTTC. This codes for CASTPTGRKTQYF.

Only a few counts were recorded for this clonotype. This chain links TRBV7-2 with TRBJ2-3, with a tentative D call TRBD2 (5 bases). Trimming removed 4 bases from V and 4 bases from J, with 15 bases in between. The CDR3 loop spans 15 amino acids. CDR1 is SGHTA, CDR2 FQGNSA, per germline. The CDR3, as DNA: TGTGCCAGCAGCTCCATGGGCGGGCGCGCAGATACGCAGTATTTT. Protein product: CASSSMGGRADTQYF. The whole variable domain, remainder taken from reference TRBV7-2 and TRBJ2-3, is GAGVSQSPSNKVTEKGKDVELRCDPISGHTALYWYRQSLGQGLEFLIYFQGNSAPDKSGLPSDRFSAERTGGSVSTLTIQRTQQEDSAVYLCASSSMGGRADTQYFGPGTRLTVL.

The rearrangement joins TRBV7-9 to TRBJ2-3, with 7 bases matching TRBD2. V was clipped by 1 base and J by 2 bases; unmatched bases: 9. The germline V gene has CDR1 SEHNR and CDR2 FQNEAQ (reference sequence). The CDR3 is 17 amino acids. This CDR3 reads CASSLVEASGATDTQYF. CDR3 nucleotides: TGTGCCAGCAGCTTAGTCGAGGCTAGCGGCGCCACAGATACGCAGTATTTT.

This clonotype has just a few counts. CDR3 DNA sequence: TGTGCCAGCCGACCGGGGGGCGTAGGGTTAACCGGGGAGCTGTTTTTT. Encoded protein: CASRPGGVGLTGELFF. The gene calls are TRBV11-2 and TRBJ2-2; a weak D match, TRBD2 (7 bases). The V gene lost 8 bases and the J gene lost 5 bases, with 21 bases spanning the gap. Germline CDR1 is SGHAT and CDR2 is FQNNGV. This CDR3 is built from 16 residues.

The chain links TRBV5-1 to TRBJ1-2, with D maybe TRBD1 (6 bases). The CDR3 totals 14 residues. Trimming pared 1 base from V and 4 bases from J, leaving 11 bases between. Germline V CDR1 and CDR2: SGHRS, YFSETQ. The CDR3 coding sequence is TGCGCCAGCAGCTTGTCCGGGGGCACCTATGGCTACACCTTC. The encoded protein is CASSLSGGTYGYTF.

V is TRBV20-1 and J is TRBJ2-7; D unclear. V was clipped by 2 bases and J by 0 bases, with 8 bases between them. The germline CDR1 and CDR2 sequences are DFQATT and SNEGSKA (reference sequence). This CDR3 is 13 amino acids long. The CDR3 nucleotides are TGCAGTGCTAGATGGAATTCCTCCTACGAGCAGTACTTC. Translating it yields CSARWNSSYEQYF.

This clonotype was seen more than once but under ten times. J is TRBJ1-2 and V is TRBV20-1; 9 bases are shared with TRBD1. The length of the CDR3 is 14 residues. CDR1 DFQATT and CDR2 SNEGSKA come from the germline V gene (reference sequence). V was clipped by 3 bases and J by 6 bases; unmatched bases: 8. The CDR3 protein is CSASRQGVVHGYTF. CDR3 coding DNA: TGCAGTGCTAGTAGACAGGGGGTCGTCCATGGCTACACCTTC.

The chain combines TRBV18 with TRBJ1-3; 11 nucleotides align to TRBD1. The V gene end was trimmed by 1 base and the J gene end by 4 bases; junction bases not matched to a gene: 3. Germline assignment: CDR1 KGHSH and CDR2 LQKENI. The CDR3 runs to 16 residues. CDR3 coding DNA: TGTGCCAGCTCACCACGGGACAGGGGGACGGGAAACACCATATATTTT. Its protein is CASSPRDRGTGNTIYF. The full variable domain, rest sourced from reference TRBV18 and TRBJ1-3, is NAGVMQNPRHLVRRRGQEARLRCSPMKGHSHVYWYRQLPEEGLKFMVYLQKENIIDESGMPKERFSAEFPKEGPSILRIQQVVRGDSAAYFCASSPRDRGTGNTIYFGEGSWLTVV.

The J gene is TRBJ2-3, the V gene TRBV30, with D perhaps TRBD1 (5 bases). CDR1 is GTSNPN, CDR2 SVGIG, per germline (reference sequence). The CDR3 consists of 14 residues. V gave up 4 bases and J gave up 7 bases, with 18 bases separating them. The CDR3: CAWIQADHRNTQYF. CDR3 coding DNA: TGTGCCTGGATACAGGCGGACCACCGGAATACGCAGTATTTT.

This clonotype turned up a few times. This sequence joins TRBV10-3 and TRBJ2-3; D may correspond to TRBD1 or TRBD2 (5 bases each). CDR1 is ENHRY and CDR2 is SYGVKD in the germline V gene. V was pared by 2 bases and J by 0 bases, with 9 bases between. CDR3 length equals 15 residues. CDR3 sequence (DNA): TGTGCCATCAGTGAGCGAGGGGCAAGCACAGATACGCAGTATTTT. Translated: CAISERGASTDTQYF.

The J gene is TRBJ2-7, the V gene TRBV5-4; 7 nucleotides agree with TRBD1. CDR1 is SGHNT, CDR2 YYREEE, per germline (reference sequence). This CDR3 spans 14 amino acids. V shed 3 bases and J 0 bases; nucleotides not matched to a gene: 3. The CDR3 bases are TGTGCCAGCAGCTGGACAGGTAGCTCCTACGAGCAGTACTTC. Translated: CASSWTGSSYEQYF.

The rearrangement uses TRBV10-3 and TRBJ1-1; D possibly corresponds to TRBD1 (5 bases). The V gene lost 3 bases and the J gene lost 4 bases, with 15 bases spanning the gap. The CDR3 consists of 15 residues. CDR1 is ENHRY, CDR2 SYGVKD, per germline. The DNA of the CDR3 is TGTGCCATCAGTGAAGCCGGGACTCAGGGCACTGAAGCTTTCTTT. This encodes CAISEAGTQGTEAFF.

V and J are TRBV12-3 or TRBV12-4 and TRBJ1-1, with 8 bases fitting TRBD1. This CDR3 is built from 13 residues. V lost 1 base and J lost 11; bases outside the gene matches: 6. The CDR3 region has the DNA TGTGCCAGCAGTTTAGTCAGGGGGCGCAGGGCTTTCTTT. It translates to CASSLVRGRRAFF.

The chain recombines TRBV7-3 with TRBJ1-5; D gene ambiguous. V was shortened by 1 base and J by 8 bases, with 9 bases between the two germline ends. CDR3 size: 13 residues. From germline, CDR1 is SGHTA and CDR2 FQGTGA. The CDR3 reads CASSLSGVEPQHF. CDR3 nucleotide sequence: TGTGCCAGCAGCTTAAGTGGCGTGGAGCCCCAGCATTTT. Complete variable domain (other parts from reference TRBV7-3 and TRBJ1-5): GAGVSQTPSNKVTEKGKYVELRCDPISGHTALYWYRQSLGQGPEFLIYFQGTGAADDSGLPNDRFFAVRPEGSVSTLKIQRTERGDSAVYLCASSLSGVEPQHFGDGTRLSIL.

The chain uses TRBV28 and TRBJ2-7; tentatively, D is TRBD1 or TRBD2 (6 bases each). The V gene lost 6 bases and the J gene lost 2 bases, with 17 bases spanning the gap. The germline gives CDR1 MDHEN, CDR2 SYDVKM. The CDR3 has 15 residues. CDR3 DNA: TGTGCCAGCAGCTCAAGAGTCGGGGGCCCCTACGAGCAGTACTTC. It yields the protein CASSSRVGGPYEQYF.